This TCR beta chain appears in the sequencing data of a study of blood T cell repertoires in COVID-19. Study context: T cells, B-cell-depleted T cells, or PBMCs supplied cDNA or gDNA.

This clone was recorded only once. Assay: immunoSEQ multiplex PCR; the TCRdb copy retains only in-frame clones and omits some. The repertoire has approximately 230,000 clones, approximately 82% of them found once; the top ten carry 4.5% to 6%. The receptor's source is a woman over 75 with active or convalescent COVID-19. Sequencing was performed on peripheral blood.

The CDR3, as DNA: TGTGCCACCAGTGATTTTACTAGCGGGGGGCTCTACAATGAGCAGTTCTTC. It translates to CATSDFTSGGLYNEQFF. V and J are TRBV24-1 and TRBJ2-1; 12 bases are a match to TRBD2. The J segment lost 3 bases and the V segment lost 1 base, leaving 3 bases of the junction unmatched. The V gene's germline CDR1 is KGHDR and CDR2 SFDVKD. There are 17 residues in the CDR3.